Sequencing of this T cell receptor beta chain was carried out in a study of OX40 agonist ivuxolimab in advanced cancers. Germline CDR1 MNHNS, CDR2 SASEGT. This CDR3 region has 11 residues. V lost 9 bases and J lost 7, with 10 bases in between. Findings of the study overall: In a subset of nonresponders, normalized T-cell clonal expansion was also low.

This clone was observed once. What it binds is unknown. This table comes from immunoSEQ multiplex PCR, and its TCRdb copy is limited to in-frame clones, with some not included. The sample has roughly 80,000 clones, just over 90% seen once. This receptor was obtained from an adult with an advanced solid tumor such as melanoma, head and neck, liver or kidney cancer. The rearrangement links TRBV6-1 to TRBJ2-1; D is uncertain. Specimen: CD4+ or CD8+ T cells sorted from blood, collected in a trial of the OX40 agonist ivuxolimab. For the CDR3, the DNA is TGTGCCAGTCCGAAAAAAAATGAGCAGTTCTTC. As protein: CASPKKNEQFF.